These 11 T cell receptor beta chains were sequenced from one sample in a study of blood T cell repertoires in COVID-19 (dated by TCRdb to 2018 to 2021). Preparation of the library involved the immunoSEQ multiplex PCR assay. This immuneACCESS table, as held by TCRdb, lists in-frame sequences with V and J called but not all clones. Of the missing ones, under half trace to an unresolved V gene in checked studies; the others have no known cause. Within this sample are approximately 170,000 clones, with 82% of them counted one time only. Jointly, the top ten make up 8% to 11% of the sample. Specimen: peripheral blood. The receptors here all came from an elderly woman with active or convalescent COVID-19.

The chain has TRBV9 and TRBJ1-1; D possibly corresponds to TRBD1 (6 bases). This CDR3 spans 15 amino acids. Trimming left V 0 bases short and J 0 bases short, with 9 bases between. Looked up from germline, CDR1 is SGDLS and CDR2 is YYNGEE. The CDR3 loop reads CASSVVGGLNTEAFF. CDR3 nucleotides: TGTGCCAGCAGCGTAGTAGGGGGATTGAACACTGAAGCTTTCTTT.

The chain combines TRBV28 with TRBJ1-5, with D perhaps matching TRBD1 (5 bases). Germline lookup yields CDR1 MDHEN and CDR2 SYDVKM. Between the trimmed V and J ends, which lost 5 bases and 5 bases, there was a span of 13 bases. CDR3 size: 14 residues. As DNA, the CDR3 is TGTGCCAGCAGTGAATCGGCAGGGTATCAGCCCCAGCATTTT. Translation gives CASSESAGYQPQHF. Full variable domain (remainder filled in from reference TRBV28 and TRBJ1-5): DVKVTQSSRYLVKRTGEKVFLECVQDMDHENMFWYRQDPGLGLRLIYFSYDVKMKEKGDIPEGYSVSREKKERFSLILESASTNQTSMYLCASSESAGYQPQHFGDGTRLSIL.

The chain combines TRBV18 with TRBJ1-1, with D perhaps matching TRBD1 (5 bases). This CDR3 region has 14 residues. The V end lost 1 base, the J end lost 1 base, and 7 bases lay between the germline ends. The germline CDR1 and CDR2 sequences are KGHSH and LQKENI. The CDR3 is CASSPLQGNTEAFF. The DNA for the CDR3 is TGTGCCAGCTCACCACTTCAGGGGAACACTGAAGCTTTCTTT.

The chain couples TRBV5-4 to TRBJ1-2; tentatively, D is TRBD1 (5 bases). Germline CDR1 and CDR2: SGHNT and YYREEE (reference sequence). The CDR3 loop spans 11 amino acids. The ends were cut back, 8 bases at V and 4 bases at J, with 9 bases in the middle. DNA of the CDR3: TGTGCCAGTCAGGGTGGCTATGGCTACACCTTC. Its translation is CASQGGYGYTF.

The chain employs TRBV10-3 and TRBJ2-1, with D unclear. This CDR3 is built from 12 residues. CDR1 is ENHRY, CDR2 SYGVKD, per germline. V was cut by 4 bases and J by 6 bases, with 7 bases left in between. CDR3 DNA: TGTGCCATCAGTGGGGCAGCCAATGAGCAGTTCTTC. Translated, it gives CAISGAANEQFF.

The V gene is TRBV5-1, the J gene TRBJ2-1, with TRBD2 matching over 8 bases. J lost 9 bases, V lost 4 bases, and 15 bases had no gene match. The CDR3 runs to 16 residues. Germline assignment: CDR1 SGHRS and CDR2 YFSETQ. This CDR3 reads CASSRVAGLRWGEQFF. For the CDR3, the DNA is TGCGCCAGCAGCCGGGTAGCGGGACTCAGATGGGGTGAGCAGTTCTTC. The full variable domain, completed using reference TRBV5-1 and TRBJ2-1, is KAGVTQTPRYLIKTRGQQVTLSCSPISGHRSVSWYQQTPGQGLQFLFEYFSETQRNKGNFPGRFSGRQFSNSRSEMNVSTLELGDSALYLCASSRVAGLRWGEQFFGPGTRLTVL.

The rearrangement uses TRBV5-5 and TRBJ1-2; TRBD1 matches at 10 bases. The trim removed 4 bases at V and 9 bases at J, leaving 9 bases unmatched. The CDR3 runs to 14 residues. Germline assignment: CDR1 SGHKS and CDR2 YYEKEE (reference sequence). The CDR3 coding sequence is TGTGCCAGCAGCAACACCGGGACAGGGGAACGCTACACCTTC. Amino acid sequence: CASSNTGTGERYTF.

The rearrangement links TRBV19 to TRBJ2-7; possibly TRBD2 for D (6 bases). Per germline, CDR1 LNHDA and CDR2 SQIVND (reference sequence). V was shortened by 4 bases and J by 3 bases, with 19 bases between the two germline ends. The CDR3 loop spans 16 amino acids. For the CDR3, the DNA is TGTGCCAGTAGTAGCCCGAGGACTAAGAACGTCTACGAGCAGTACTTC. This gives the protein CASSSPRTKNVYEQYF.

V and J are TRBV18 and TRBJ1-4; D is perhaps TRBD1 (5 bases). The length of the CDR3 is 16 residues. V was shortened by 6 bases and J by 8 bases, with 22 bases between the two germline ends. Germline V lookup: CDR1 KGHSH, CDR2 LQKENI. CDR3 amino acids: CASSGTDESSGEKLFF. For the CDR3, the DNA is TGTGCCAGCTCCGGGACTGATGAATCGTCTGGGGAAAAACTGTTTTTT.

This clone was seen more than once but under ten times. The chain links TRBV24-1 to TRBJ2-3; tentatively, D is TRBD2 (6 bases). Germline assignment: CDR1 KGHDR and CDR2 SFDVKD. CDR3 length: 16 amino acids. V gave up 3 bases and J gave up 2 bases, with 14 bases separating them. Here the CDR3 reads CATSDVHSGPTDTQYF. For the CDR3, the DNA is TGTGCCACCAGTGATGTCCATAGCGGCCCCACAGATACGCAGTATTTT.

The chain employs TRBV7-9 and TRBJ2-7, with D perhaps TRBD1 (5 bases). CDR3 length equals 12 residues. Trimming cost V 0 bases and J 7 bases, with 7 bases left between them. Germline V gives CDR1 SEHNR, CDR2 FQNEAQ (reference sequence). The CDR3 coding sequence is TGTGCCAGCAGCTTAGCCGACAGAGAGCAGTACTTC. Its protein is CASSLADREQYF.